This T cell receptor beta chain was captured by sequencing in a study of sequential checkpoint blockade in melanoma. Treatment noted: randomized to nivolumab then ipilimumab (arm A) or the reverse (arm B). Germline V CDR1 and CDR2: SGDLS, YYNGEE. The CDR3 runs 17 residues. V was cut by 3 bases and J by 6 bases, with 24 bases left in between. Sequenced by immunoSEQ multiplex PCR; TCRdb stores in-frame clones only, minus some. The sample lists 15,000 to 20,000 clones, roughly 70% seen once, with roughly an eighth in the top ten. This chain uses TRBV9 with TRBJ1-2; weak D call: TRBD1 (5 bases). The specimen was CD8+ T cells sorted from blood (inferred from file names), collected from a patient given nivolumab and ipilimumab in sequence. The receptor was derived from a human donor with melanoma. CDR3 protein: CASSASSTRTPGDGYTF. In DNA, the CDR3 is TGTGCCAGCAGCGCCAGTAGTACCAGGACACCGGGGGATGGCTACACCTTC. Full variable domain (rest looked up from reference TRBV9 and TRBJ1-2): DSGVTQTPKHLITATGQRVTLRCSPRSGDLSVYWYQQSLDQGLQFLIQYYNGEERAKGNILERFSAQQFPDLHSELNLSSLELGDSALYFCASSASSTRTPGDGYTFGSGTRLTVV.